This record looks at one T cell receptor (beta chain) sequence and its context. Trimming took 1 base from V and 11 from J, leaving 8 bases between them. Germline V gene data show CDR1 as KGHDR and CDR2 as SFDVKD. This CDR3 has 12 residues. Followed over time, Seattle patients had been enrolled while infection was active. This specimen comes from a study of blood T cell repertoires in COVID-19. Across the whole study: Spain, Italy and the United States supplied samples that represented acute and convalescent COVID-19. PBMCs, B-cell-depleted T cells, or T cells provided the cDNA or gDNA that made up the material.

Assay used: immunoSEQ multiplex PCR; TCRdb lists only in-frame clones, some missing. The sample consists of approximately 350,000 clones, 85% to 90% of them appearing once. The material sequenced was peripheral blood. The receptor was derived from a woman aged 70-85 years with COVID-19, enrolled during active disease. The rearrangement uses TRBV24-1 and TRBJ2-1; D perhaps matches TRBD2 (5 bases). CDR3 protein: CATSDFGEKQFF. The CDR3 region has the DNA TGTGCCACCAGTGATTTCGGGGAGAAGCAGTTCTTC.